This T cell receptor beta chain was identified in a study of early T cells in non-severe SARS-CoV-2 infection. Study-level background: Chains from this unsorted whole-blood bulk RNA could not be paired. General observations from the study: In VDJdb matching, anti-spike CD8 responses were favored while private and CD4 specificities went missing.

V shed 4 bases, J shed 3 bases, and the junction held 5 bases outside the gene matches. This CDR3 has 16 amino acids. The germline V gene has CDR1 GTSNPN and CDR2 SVGIG (reference sequence). Individually, cDNA molecules had unique molecular identifiers attached to them. One entry per CDR3 protein, called by TCRdb with MiXCR from the 5' RACE reads. The sample records about 60,000 distinct CDR3 sequences, around 9% being singletons. This clonotype was picked up many times. No antigen is known for it. The V and J genes are TRBV30 and TRBJ2-4; TRBD2 agrees at 14 bases. The receptor was isolated from an adult who was a healthcare worker with PCR-confirmed SARS-CoV-2 infection or an uninfected control (not recorded which). Material: whole blood. The CDR3 loop reads CAWTPGLAGDKNIQYF. The CDR3 DNA is TGTGCCTGGACACCGGGACTAGCGGGAGACAAAAACATTCAGTACTTC.